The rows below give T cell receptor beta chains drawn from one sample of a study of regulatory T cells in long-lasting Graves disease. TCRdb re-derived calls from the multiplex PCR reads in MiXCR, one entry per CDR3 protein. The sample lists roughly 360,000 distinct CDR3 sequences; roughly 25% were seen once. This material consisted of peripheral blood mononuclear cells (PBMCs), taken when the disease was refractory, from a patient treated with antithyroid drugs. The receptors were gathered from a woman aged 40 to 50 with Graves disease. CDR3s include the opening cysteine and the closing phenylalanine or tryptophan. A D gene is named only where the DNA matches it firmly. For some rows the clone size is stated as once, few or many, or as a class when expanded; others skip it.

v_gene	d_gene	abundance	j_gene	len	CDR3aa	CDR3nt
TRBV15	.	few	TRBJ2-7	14	CATSRLGFGFEQYF	TGTGCCACCAGCAGGCTCGGGTTTGGGTTCGAGCAGTACTTC
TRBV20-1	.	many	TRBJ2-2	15	CSARDLPRDTGELFF	TGCAGTGCTAGAGATCTCCCTCGAGACACCGGGGAGCTGTTTTTT
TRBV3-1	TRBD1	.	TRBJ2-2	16	CASTRTDRARAGELFF	TGTGCCAGCACCAGAACGGACAGGGCCAGAGCCGGGGAGCTGTTTTTT
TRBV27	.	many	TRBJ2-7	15	CASSFTYTGPYEQYF	TGTGCCAGCAGTTTTACTTACACCGGGCCTTACGAGCAGTACTTC
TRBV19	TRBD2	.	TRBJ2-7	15	CASSISSGNHYERYF	TGTGCCAGTAGTATCTCTAGCGGGAATCATTACGAGCGGTACTTC
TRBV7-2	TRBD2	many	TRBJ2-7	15	CASSLSLAVHYEQYF	TGTGCCAGCAGCTTAAGTCTAGCGGTTCACTACGAGCAGTACTTC
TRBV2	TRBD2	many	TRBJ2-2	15	CASRGLAGVPGELFF	TGTGCCAGCAGGGGTTTAGCGGGAGTACCCGGGGAGCTGTTTTTT
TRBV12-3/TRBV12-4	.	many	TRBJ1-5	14	CASSSGDSNQPQHF	TGTGCCAGCAGCTCAGGGGATAGCAATCAGCCCCAGCATTTT
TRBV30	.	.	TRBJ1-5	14	CAWKGVAGNQPQHF	TGTGCCTGGAAGGGAGTAGCGGGCAATCAGCCCCAGCATTTT
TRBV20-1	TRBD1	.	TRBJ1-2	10	CSATPGQGVF	TGCAGTGCTACCCCGGGACAGGGCGTCTTC
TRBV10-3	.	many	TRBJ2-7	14	CAISRPGSIYEQYF	TGTGCCATCAGTCGGCCGGGGAGTATCTACGAGCAGTACTTC
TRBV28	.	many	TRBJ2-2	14	CASSRRTNSGELFF	TGTGCCAGCAGTCGGAGGACTAACAGCGGGGAGCTGTTTTTT
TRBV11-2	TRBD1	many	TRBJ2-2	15	CASSLQGAHTGELFF	TGTGCCAGCAGCTTACAGGGGGCCCACACCGGGGAGCTGTTTTTT
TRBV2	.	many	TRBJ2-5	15	CARRPSGIRGETQYF	TGTGCCAGACGACCTTCGGGGATTAGGGGCGAGACCCAGTACTTC
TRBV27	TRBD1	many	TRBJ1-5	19	CASSLSGTGANVGNQPQHF	TGTGCCAGCAGTTTATCCGGGACAGGGGCTAATGTGGGCAATCAGCCCCAGCATTTT
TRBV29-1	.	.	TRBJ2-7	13	CSVTTEFSYEQYF	TGCAGCGTTACGACAGAATTCTCCTACGAGCAGTACTTC
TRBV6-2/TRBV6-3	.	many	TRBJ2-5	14	CASSSPGPPSTQYF	TGTGCCAGCAGTTCTCCGGGACCCCCTTCGACCCAGTACTTC
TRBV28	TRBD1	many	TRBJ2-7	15	CASSYRGQARYEQYF	TGTGCCAGCAGCTACAGGGGGCAAGCTAGGTACGAGCAGTACTTC
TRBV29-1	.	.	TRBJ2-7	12	CSVESSGDEQYF	TGCAGCGTTGAATCCTCTGGGGACGAGCAGTACTTC
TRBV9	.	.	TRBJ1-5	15	CASSVARNGNQPQHF	TGTGCCAGCAGCGTAGCAAGGAATGGCAATCAGCCCCAGCATTTT
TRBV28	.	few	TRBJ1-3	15	CASSLYRLSGNTIYF	TGTGCCAGCAGTCTCTACAGGCTCTCTGGAAACACCATATATTTT
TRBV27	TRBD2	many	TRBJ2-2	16	CASRRGGLAYTGELFF	TGTGCCAGCAGGAGGGGGGGACTAGCGTACACCGGGGAGCTGTTTTTT
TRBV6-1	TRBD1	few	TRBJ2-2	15	CASKEQGVYTGELFF	TGTGCCAGCAAGGAACAGGGGGTTTATACCGGGGAGCTGTTTTTT
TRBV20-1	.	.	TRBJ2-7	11	CSARITYEQYF	TGCAGTGCTAGGATCACGTACGAGCAGTACTTC